The 6 T cell receptor beta chains below were found in one sample sequenced in a study of early T cells in non-severe SARS-CoV-2 infection. TCRdb re-called the 5' RACE reads with MiXCR, one entry per CDR3 protein. In the table there are 40,000 to 45,000 distinct CDR3 sequences, roughly 11% of which are singletons. The sample was whole blood. The receptors were sampled from an adult who was a healthcare worker with PCR-confirmed SARS-CoV-2 infection or an uninfected control (not recorded which).

This clonotype was counted at least ten times. This chain uses TRBV20-1 with TRBJ2-5, with TRBD1 matching 8 bases. Germline lookup yields CDR1 DFQATT and CDR2 SNEGSKA (reference sequence). This CDR3 has 14 amino acids. V gave up 5 bases and J gave up 1 base; unmatched junction bases: 6. The CDR3 nucleotides read TGCAGTGCTCCGACAGGGGCCTCCCAAGAGACCCAGTACTTC. Amino acids: CSAPTGASQETQYF.

There are a few counts of this clonotype. This rearrangement joins TRBV5-1 to TRBJ2-3, with D possibly being TRBD2 (8 bases). The V end was cut by 4 bases, the J end by 5 bases, with 17 bases between. The CDR3 extends over 15 amino acids. Per the germline V gene, CDR1 is SGHRS and CDR2 is YFSETQ. CDR3 in amino acids: CASSPGGTVQDTQYF. CDR3 DNA: TGCGCCAGCAGCCCGGGGGGGACAGTGCAAGATACGCAGTATTTT.

There are many counts of this clonotype. The V gene is TRBV16, the J gene TRBJ2-1, with 7 bases identical to TRBD1. The CDR3 spans 15 residues. Trimming took 6 bases from V and 3 from J; bases not matched to a gene: 8. Germline loops: CDR1 KGHSY, CDR2 FQNENV. The CDR3 spells CASSTDRWDYNEQFF. The CDR3 DNA follows: TGTGCCAGCAGTACGGACAGGTGGGACTACAATGAGCAGTTCTTC.

The genes are TRBV5-1 and TRBJ2-2, with D hard to call. V dropped 4 bases and J dropped 5 bases, with 12 bases sitting between them. CDR1 and CDR2 (germline): SGHRS, YFSETQ. The CDR3 is 14 amino acids. The CDR3 region has the DNA TGCGCCAGCAGCCCCGTTCTCGGGACCGGGGAGCTGTTTTTT. It codes for CASSPVLGTGELFF.

By share, this clonotype counts as medium-sized. The chain joins TRBV30 to TRBJ2-5; D uncertain. V was cut by 4 bases and J by 2 bases, with 8 bases left in between. From germline, CDR1 is GTSNPN and CDR2 SVGIG (reference sequence). The CDR3 length is 12 residues. The chain's CDR3 is CAWMRVQETQYF. In DNA form, the CDR3 reads TGTGCCTGGATGCGAGTTCAAGAGACCCAGTACTTC.

This clonotype appeared a few times. The rearrangement links TRBV3-1 to TRBJ1-1; D is unclear. Germline CDR1 and CDR2: LGHDT and YNNKEL (reference sequence). V was pared by 8 bases and J by 8 bases, with 21 bases between. The CDR3 is made up of 14 amino acids. Written as DNA, the CDR3 is TGTGCCAGCTCCTGGGCTTACCGAGGTTCAGAAGCTTTCTTT. This encodes CASSWAYRGSEAFF.